These T cell receptor beta chains were read from a single sample in a study of blood T cell repertoires in COVID-19. Libraries were prepared by immunoSEQ multiplex PCR; TCRdb keeps only in-frame clonotypes and omits some of them. This sample carries around 150,000 clones, around 93% of them seen once, and the ten largest clones take about 4.8%. The sample was peripheral blood. These receptors originate from a man aged 30 to 45 with COVID-19, enrolled during active disease. Each CDR3 is given with its conserved first and last residue.

j_gene,v_gene,CDR3aa
TRBJ1-5,TRBV18,CASQGPNSNQPQHF
TRBJ2-7,TRBV4-1,CASSQYGTAKRSYEQYF
TRBJ1-1,TRBV19,CASSIGVRFRDSDRTEAFF
TRBJ2-2,TRBV4-1,CASSQLTTPTGELFF
TRBJ1-4,TRBV6-1,CASSEGGRGSTNEKLFF
TRBJ2-5,TRBV6-5,CASTEDWGVQETQYF
TRBJ1-1,TRBV6-4,CASSNRDRQEDTEAFF
TRBJ1-3,TRBV6-5,CASTGTSSGNTIYF
TRBJ2-7,TRBV18,CASSDQAGLYEQYF
TRBJ1-5,TRBV19,CASSRGQVGQPQHF
TRBJ2-2,TRBV27,CASSFRPGNTGELFF
TRBJ1-1,TRBV11-2,CASSLTPGGRNTEAFF
TRBJ2-1,TRBV4-1,CASSRGTFTYNEQFF
TRBJ1-6,TRBV27,CASGDRNSPLHF
TRBJ1-6,TRBV4-3,CASSQVARQGGDSPLHF
TRBJ2-2,TRBV6-6,CASSPYPWGELNTGELFF
TRBJ2-3,TRBV7-8,CASRLQGGVRTDTQYF
TRBJ2-1,TRBV28,CASTSAVSYNEQFF
TRBJ1-1,TRBV5-4,CASSFGTAMNTEAFF
TRBJ2-7,TRBV25-1,CARTKGDRELGKYEQYF
TRBJ2-3,TRBV5-1,CASSRLSSGASTDTQYF
TRBJ2-1,TRBV29-1,CSGGAGQRMLF
TRBJ1-1,TRBV6-5,CASSYYPGQAEAFF
TRBJ2-4,TRBV9,CASSATTGGNIQYF
TRBJ1-5,TRBV6-5,CASSYSRGRSNQPQHF
TRBJ2-1,TRBV6-5,CASWPGTGVNEQFF
TRBJ2-5,TRBV4-2,CASSQDPSHGGAVETQYF
TRBJ2-5,TRBV27,CASKGRVDQETQYF
TRBJ2-7,TRBV18,CASSPSREAYEQYF
TRBJ2-7,TRBV6-2/TRBV6-3,CASSYFWASVYEQYF
TRBJ2-7,TRBV27,CASSAAGTGSYEQYF
TRBJ2-7,TRBV19,CASSTHADRVDYEQYF
TRBJ2-7,TRBV2,CASILSEEASYEQYF
TRBJ2-5,TRBV24-1,CATSDPTGLGETQYF
TRBJ2-2,TRBV7-9,CASIASGRSGELFF
TRBJ2-7,TRBV15,CATSREPQGHQYF
TRBJ1-4,TRBV28,CASRTGAGEKLFF
TRBJ2-2,TRBV7-2,CASSLETLGTGELFF
TRBJ2-7,TRBV28,CASTPPGTEGYEQYF
TRBJ2-3,TRBV21-1,CASSKGDGRRDLPTVDTQYF
TRBJ1-2,TRBV6-5,CASNAAGNSYGYTF
TRBJ1-5,TRBV7-2,CASSLATGNQPQHF
TRBJ2-7,TRBV18,CASSVGQGEYEQYF
TRBJ2-3,TRBV5-6,CASSPRLLAGGADTQYF
TRBJ2-7,TRBV28,CASSLGGGADEQYF
TRBJ1-1,TRBV10-3,CAILQGAGTEAFF
TRBJ2-5,TRBV9,CASSPGRGLGETQYF
TRBJ2-1,TRBV12-3/TRBV12-4,CASTLLNEQFF
TRBJ2-7,TRBV7-9,CASRPPGGQHYEQYF
TRBJ2-1,TRBV12-3/TRBV12-4,CASNPTGIREQFF
TRBJ2-7,TRBV19,CASSPRDSSKRSIHEQYF
TRBJ2-7,TRBV30,CAWSGAGGAFHEQYF
TRBJ1-2,TRBV28,CASSIPGILDRGPGYGYTF